Included here is one TCR beta chain sequence, with context. Its target is unknown. The record originates from a study of cytomegalovirus exposure and HLA in healthy donors. The overall study: Genotyping of more than 300 donors showed that over 80% belonged to the Caucasian-associated ancestry cluster. Study-wide findings and caveats: Previously analyzed data showed that most TCR beta V segments were productive at a frequency of about 87% or about 30%.

The CDR3 is made up of 16 amino acids. Trimming removed 6 bases from V and 9 bases from J; junction bases left unmatched: 17. CDR1 and CDR2 from the germline V gene are MDHEN and SYDVKM. Vbeta (60) and Jbeta (13) primers were used in the PCR. Profiling relied on immunoSEQ multiplex PCR, and the TCRdb table lists in-frame clones only, not all of them. The sample contains 150,000 to 180,000 clones, 80% of which appear only once. The gene calls are TRBV28 and TRBJ1-5; 7 bases are a match to TRBD1. This clonotype was obtained from a man aged 25 to 40 in good health and CMV-seropositive. The material sequenced was PBMCs. The chain's CDR3 is CASSAGPTGAMGPQHF. DNA of the CDR3: TGTGCCAGCAGCGCCGGACCCACAGGGGCCATGGGGCCCCAGCATTTT.